The present T cell receptor (beta chain) was sequenced within a study of blood T cells in healthy people across ages. Looked up from germline, CDR1 is MNHEY and CDR2 is SVGEGT. CDR3 size: 13 residues. A second PCR of about 7 to 12 cycles used a sample-barcoded 5' primer and a J-beta primer mix. TCRdb independently ran MiXCR on the 5' RACE reads; one entry per CDR3 protein. The repertoire holds about 970,000 distinct CDR3 sequences, with just over 50% as singletons. About this clonotype itself: Relative to the germline gene, one junction end is altered; a read error may explain this.

Staff drew roughly 10 milliliters of peripheral blood from each donor. Sequenced material: blood. V and J are TRBV6-2 or TRBV6-3 and TRBJ2-5; TRBD2 agrees at 9 bases. The TCR was taken from a woman aged 60-70 years in good health. CDR3 region: CASIYAGGKTQYF. Here the CDR3 DNA reads TGTGCCAGCATTTACGCGGGAGGGAAGACCCAGTACTTC.